Listed below are T cell receptor beta chains from one sample, sequenced in a study of graft-versus-host responses after intestinal transplantation. Assay: immunoSEQ multiplex PCR; the TCRdb copy retains only in-frame clones and omits some. In the table there are fewer than 15,000 clones, under 70% of which are singletons. Sequenced material: ileum tissue, taken around 770 days after intestinal transplantation. The origin of the receptors is a human patient who received an intestinal transplant, so some T cells may come from the graft donor. The CDR3 runs from the conserved cysteine through the conserved F or W. The D gene is left open where the match is weak. A clone size is listed for some rows: how often the clone was seen (once, few, many), or a class if it is expanded.

14,TRBV5-1,.,TRBJ1-1,.,TGCGCCAGCAGCCAGGATACGACCAACACTGAAGCTTTCTTT,CASSQDTTNTEAFF
16,TRBV6-5,.,TRBJ1-1,TRBD1,TGTGCCAGCAGTTCCCCTAAGGGGGCGCGGGGCACTGAAGCTTTCTTT,CASSSPKGARGTEAFF
15,TRBV4-2,.,TRBJ1-3,.,TGTGCCAGCAGCCCGCCTTCTACGCCTGGAAACACCATATATTTT,CASSPPSTPGNTIYF
14,TRBV5-1,.,TRBJ2-5,TRBD1,TGCGCCAGCAGCTTGCTCGGACAGGAGGAGACCCAGTACTTC,CASSLLGQEETQYF
16,TRBV2,.,TRBJ2-5,.,TGTGCCAGCAGTGAAGGCCTTTTTCGGGCGTATGAAACCCAGTACTTC,CASSEGLFRAYETQYF
14,TRBV2,.,TRBJ1-5,TRBD1,TGTGCCAGCACCGGGACAGGGGGCATTCAGCCCCAGCATTTT,CASTGTGGIQPQHF
16,TRBV6-5,.,TRBJ1-4,.,TGTGCCAGCAGTTCTCCCGGACAGCCTGGGGGCGAAAAACTGTTTTTT,CASSSPGQPGGEKLFF
15,TRBV28,.,TRBJ1-6,TRBD1,TGTGCCAGCAGTTCGACAGGGGTCTATAATTCACCCCTCCACTTT,CASSSTGVYNSPLHF
22,TRBV27,.,TRBJ2-6,TRBD1,TGTGCCAGCAGTTTGGAACCACCACCCCGGGACAGACTTCTCTCTGGGGCCAACGTCCTGACTTTC,CASSLEPPPRDRLLSGANVLTF
11,TRBV27,.,TRBJ2-1,.,TGTGCCAGCAGTTCCAGCACTGAGCAGTTCTTC,CASSSSTEQFF
14,TRBV5-8,.,TRBJ2-2,.,TGTGCCAGCAGCTTCAGGGGAACGGGCGGGGAGCTGTTTTTT,CASSFRGTGGELFF
15,TRBV7-2,.,TRBJ1-5,TRBD1,TGTGCCAGCAGCCCGGGGACAGGGAAACATCAGCCCCAGCATTTT,CASSPGTGKHQPQHF
11,TRBV2,.,TRBJ2-3,.,TGTGCCAGCGCGATGGGAGGTACGCAGTATTTT,CASAMGGTQYF
15,TRBV5-1,.,TRBJ2-1,.,TGCGCCAGCAGCTTCGGCCCACGGATTTACAATGAGCAGTTCTTC,CASSFGPRIYNEQFF
12,TRBV11-1,.,TRBJ1-1,.,TGTGCCAGCAGCCCGGACAGAAATGAAGCTTTCTTT,CASSPDRNEAFF
15,TRBV7-8,.,TRBJ2-7,.,TGTGCCAGCAGCTTTGGGTCCGGCCAGAATTACGAGCAGTACTTC,CASSFGSGQNYEQYF
13,TRBV30,once,TRBJ2-7,.,TGTGCCTGGAGTGTAGGACTGTCCTACGAGCAGTACTTC,CAWSVGLSYEQYF
14,TRBV11-2,.,TRBJ1-6,TRBD1,TGTGCCAGCCAGGGACAGCCCCTTAATTCACCCCTCCACTTT,CASQGQPLNSPLHF
13,TRBV10-3,.,TRBJ1-2,TRBD1,TGTGCCATCAGGGACAGGCCTAACTATGGCTACACCTTC,CAIRDRPNYGYTF
15,TRBV5-1,.,TRBJ2-3,.,TGCGCCAGCGGAAGGGGCTCCCGGGGTGGGGATACGCAGTATTTT,CASGRGSRGGDTQYF
15,TRBV19,.,TRBJ2-7,TRBD1,TGTGCCAGTAGTATTGGGCGGGACAGGGGCCACGAGCAGTACTTC,CASSIGRDRGHEQYF
12,TRBV30,few,TRBJ1-2,.,TGTGCCTGGAGTGTTCGCATTGGGGGCTACACCTTC,CAWSVRIGGYTF